Below, 26 T cell receptor beta chains from the same sample are listed, as sequenced in a study of regulatory T cells in long-lasting Graves disease. Building of the TCR beta libraries involved iRepertoire HTBI primers and Arm-PCR of CDR3 regions. TCRdb re-called the multiplex PCR reads with MiXCR, one entry per CDR3 protein. The sample holds 390,000 or so distinct CDR3 sequences, more than 20% seen once. This sample's time point: persistent/refractory GD, antithyroid drugs over 5 years with positive TRAb. Generation of the TCR library employed RNA extracted from PBMCs. The sequencing here drew on peripheral blood mononuclear cells (PBMCs), taken when the disease was refractory, from a patient treated with antithyroid drugs. These receptors were collected from a woman aged 40 to 50 with Graves disease.

The sample holds a few counts of this clonotype. The chain links TRBV5-6 to TRBJ2-7; D remains unclear. Trimming left V 2 bases short and J 2 bases short, with 8 bases between. This CDR3 is 13 amino acids long. In germline, CDR1 is SGHDT, CDR2 YYEEEE. CDR3 sequence: CASSFVGAYEQYF. The CDR3 nucleotides read TGTGCCAGCAGCTTCGTCGGAGCCTACGAGCAGTACTTC. Supplemented by reference TRBV5-6 and TRBJ2-7, the full variable domain reads DAGVTQSPTHLIKTRGQQVTLRCSPKSGHDTVSWYQQALGQGPQFIFQYYEEEERQRGNFPDRFSGHQFPNYSSELNVNALLLGDSALYLCASSFVGAYEQYFGPGTRLTVT.

There are many counts of this clonotype. J is TRBJ1-5 and V is TRBV7-9; 7 bases match TRBD1. The germline gives CDR1 SEHNR, CDR2 FQNEAQ (reference sequence). CDR3 length: 14 residues. V lost 10 bases, J lost 5 bases, and 11 bases stayed unmatched. The CDR3 spells CAIEPGQTDQPQHF. CDR3 coding DNA: TGTGCCATCGAACCGGGACAGACGGATCAGCCCCAGCATTTT.

The rearrangement uses TRBV20-1 and TRBJ2-7; 10 nucleotides match TRBD1. CDR1 is DFQATT and CDR2 is SNEGSKA in the germline V gene (reference sequence). The V and J ends lost 6 bases and 1 base, in that order; junction bases with no gene match: 9. CDR3 length equals 15 residues. The CDR3 reads CSAHTRTGGSYEQYF. CDR3 nucleotides: TGCAGTGCCCATACCAGGACAGGGGGATCCTACGAGCAGTACTTC.

Many counts were recorded for this clonotype. The chain links TRBV28 to TRBJ1-5, with a possible D match to TRBD1 (5 bases). V shed 4 bases and J shed 5 bases, with 15 bases lying between them. The CDR3 runs to 15 residues. Germline CDR1 is MDHEN and CDR2 is SYDVKM. The chain's CDR3 is CASSSLGLGDQPQHF. CDR3 DNA: TGTGCCAGCAGTTCCCTGGGACTGGGAGATCAGCCCCAGCATTTT.

The chain recombines TRBV6-2 or TRBV6-3 with TRBJ1-3; D not resolved. The V gene's germline CDR1 is MNHEY and CDR2 SVGEGT. V lost 0 bases to trimming and J lost 4 bases, with 10 bases between them. The CDR3 has 15 amino acids. CDR3 sequence (DNA): TGTGCCAGCAGTTACTCTAGGGTAGCAGGAAACACCATATATTTT. Its translation: CASSYSRVAGNTIYF.

This clonotype came up many times. The J gene is TRBJ2-7, the V gene TRBV3-1, with 7 bases that match TRBD1. The junction had 4 bases not matched to a gene; V was cut back by 2 bases and J by 3 bases. This CDR3 is built from 14 residues. The germline gives CDR1 LGHDT, CDR2 YNNKEL (reference sequence). CDR3 residues: CASSQTRDSYEQYF. The CDR3 DNA is TGTGCCAGCAGCCAAACCCGGGACAGCTACGAGCAGTACTTC.

The chain links TRBV28 to TRBJ1-5; a weak D match, TRBD1 (5 bases). The CDR3 sequence is 14 residues long. Germline-derived CDR1 and CDR2 are MDHEN and SYDVKM. Between the trimmed V and J ends, which lost 11 bases and 7 bases, there was a span of 21 bases. CDR3 DNA: TGTGCCGGCACCACGAGAAGGGGCGACCAGCCCCAGCATTTT. Translated, it gives CAGTTRRGDQPQHF.

This chain uses TRBV2 with TRBJ2-7; D might be TRBD1 or TRBD2, each matching 5 bases. This CDR3 spans 15 amino acids. Trimming cost V 3 bases and J 2 bases, with 14 bases left between them. Looked up from germline, CDR1 is SNHLY and CDR2 is FYNNEI. The CDR3 reads CASSEGLASTYEQYF. DNA of the CDR3: TGTGCCAGCAGTGAGGGGCTAGCCAGTACCTACGAGCAGTACTTC.

This clonotype appeared a few times. The chain couples TRBV29-1 to TRBJ2-2, with 9 bases lining up with TRBD1. The CDR3 runs to 13 residues. V shed 5 bases and J 8 bases; nucleotides not matched to a gene: 6. Germline assignment: CDR1 SQVTM and CDR2 ANQGSEA. As DNA, the CDR3 is TGCAGCGTTCCGGGACAGGGCGAAGGGGAGCTGTTTTTT. Its protein product is CSVPGQGEGELFF.

Here the CDR3 reads CASSYAPNTGELFF. CDR3 DNA: TGTGCCAGCAGTTACGCCCCTAACACCGGGGAGCTGTTTTTT. The V and J genes are TRBV6-2 or TRBV6-3 and TRBJ2-2; D is uncertain. The germline V gene encodes CDR1 MNHEY and CDR2 SVGEGT. This CDR3 has 14 amino acids. The germline V and J ends were trimmed by 2 bases and 2 bases, with 6 bases remaining between them.

This clonotype was detected only a few times. The rearrangement uses TRBV7-6 and TRBJ1-1; 7 bases agree with TRBD1. Germline CDR1 reads SGHVS; CDR2 reads FNYEAQ. Trimming removed 2 bases from V and 5 bases from J; junction bases left unmatched: 8. CDR3 length equals 15 residues. The CDR3 reads CASSLSPQGKTEAFF. The CDR3 DNA reads TGTGCCAGCAGCTTAAGTCCACAGGGGAAAACTGAAGCTTTCTTT. The full variable domain, completed using reference TRBV7-6 and TRBJ1-1, is GAGVSQSPRYKVTKRGQDVALRCDPISGHVSLYWYRQALGQGPEFLTYFNYEAQQDKSGLPNDRFSAERPEGSISTLTIQRTEQRDSAMYRCASSLSPQGKTEAFFGQGTRLTVV.

This clonotype was detected only a few times. The rearrangement uses TRBV9 and TRBJ1-4; D unresolved. Germline CDR1 SGDLS, CDR2 YYNGEE. Between the trimmed V and J ends, which lost 4 bases and 2 bases, there was a span of 12 bases. The CDR3 is 15 amino acids. CDR3 bases: TGTGCCAGCAGCCAATCCGGATGGACTAATGAAAAACTGTTTTTT. It encodes CASSQSGWTNEKLFF.

The chain carries TRBV3-1 and TRBJ2-3, with 7 positions matching TRBD1. Germline values: CDR1 LGHDT, CDR2 YNNKEL (reference sequence). V gave up 3 bases and J gave up 2 bases; unmatched junction bases: 2. The CDR3 has 14 amino acids. CDR3 loop: CASSQGQLTDTQYF. The CDR3 DNA is TGTGCCAGCAGCCAGGGACAGCTCACAGATACGCAGTATTTT.

This clonotype appeared many times. The rearrangement joins TRBV11-2 to TRBJ1-1, with D unresolved. This CDR3 spans 13 amino acids. V was shortened by 2 bases and J by 1 base, with 5 bases between the two germline ends. Germline V lookup: CDR1 SGHAT, CDR2 FQNNGV. For the CDR3, the DNA is TGTGCCAGCAGCTTACTGACGAACACTGAAGCTTTCTTT. Translated: CASSLLTNTEAFF.

This clonotype was counted many times. The chain couples TRBV29-1 to TRBJ1-1, with D perhaps TRBD1 (5 bases). V lost 6 bases to trimming and J lost 0 bases, with 11 bases between them. CDR3 length: 13 residues. In germline, CDR1 is SQVTM, CDR2 ANQGSEA. The CDR3 is CSVRGLMNTEAFF. The CDR3 DNA reads as TGCAGCGTCCGGGGCCTCATGAACACTGAAGCTTTCTTT.

This clonotype was recorded at least ten times. The chain employs TRBV12-3 or TRBV12-4 and TRBJ2-7; 7 nucleotides match TRBD2. The CDR3 has 15 amino acids. V gave up 1 base and J gave up 3 bases; unmatched junction bases: 6. In DNA form, the CDR3 reads TGTGCCAGCAGTTTAGGGGCGGGAGCTAACTACGAGCAGTACTTC. It encodes CASSLGAGANYEQYF.

This clonotype was observed many times. The V gene is TRBV2, the J gene TRBJ2-4; D is uncertain. Between the trimmed V and J ends, which lost 1 base and 14 bases, there was a span of 12 bases. The CDR3 runs to 12 residues. Germline V gene data show CDR1 as SNHLY and CDR2 as FYNNEI. The CDR3 nucleotides read TGTGCCAGCAGTGAAGATCGATACTCAAAGTACTTC. It encodes CASSEDRYSKYF.

The table lists this clonotype with a few counts. The chain couples TRBV28 to TRBJ2-7, with TRBD2 matching over 10 bases. The V and J ends lost 6 bases and 0 bases, in that order; junction bases with no gene match: 8. This CDR3 contains 16 residues. Per germline, CDR1 MDHEN and CDR2 SYDVKM. The CDR3 DNA reads as TGTGCCAGCAGCTTGACTAGCGGGTTTAGCTCCTACGAGCAGTACTTC. Protein: CASSLTSGFSSYEQYF.

The chain couples TRBV11-2 to TRBJ2-1, with D perhaps TRBD2 (6 bases). V was cut by 5 bases and J by 2 bases, with 13 bases left in between. This CDR3 is built from 15 residues. Germline V gives CDR1 SGHAT, CDR2 FQNNGV. This chain's CDR3 is CASSPSAGPYNEQFF. CDR3 nucleotides: TGTGCCAGCAGCCCTAGCGCAGGGCCCTACAATGAGCAGTTCTTC. The variable domain in full, completed from reference TRBV11-2 and TRBJ2-1, reads EAGVAQSPRYKIIEKRQSVAFWCNPISGHATLYWYQQILGQGPKLLIQFQNNGVVDDSQLPKDRFSAERLKGVDSTLKIQPAKLEDSAVYLCASSPSAGPYNEQFFGPGTRLTVL.

The V call is TRBV28, the J call TRBJ2-3; no clear D. Trimming took off 5 bases at V and 2 bases at J, with 20 bases between the two ends. The CDR3 length is 17 residues. Germline V gene data show CDR1 as MDHEN and CDR2 as SYDVKM. The CDR3 is CASSQTATQRYTDTQYF. Here the CDR3 DNA reads TGTGCCAGCAGTCAAACCGCAACCCAGCGCTACACAGATACGCAGTATTTT.

The CDR3 DNA is TGTGCCAGCAGTTTATCCGGGACAGGAAGGCAGCCCCAGCATTTT. Translation gives CASSLSGTGRQPQHF. The chain joins TRBV12-3 or TRBV12-4 to TRBJ1-5, with 8 bases that match TRBD1. The ends lost 2 bases at V and 7 bases at J; junction bases unmatched: 7. The length of the CDR3 is 15 residues.

In its sample, this clonotype was seen many times. This CDR3 is CASSSTSATGELFF. The CDR3 nucleotides read TGTGCCAGCAGCTCCACTAGCGCCACCGGGGAGCTGTTTTTT. The chain is built from TRBV7-8 and TRBJ2-2; the match to TRBD2 covers 7 bases. The CDR3 has 14 residues. V shed 4 bases and J 4 bases; nucleotides not matched to a gene: 3. Germline CDR1 and CDR2: SGHVS and FQNEAQ.

This clonotype was seen many times. The chain employs TRBV28 and TRBJ2-4; D assignment may be TRBD1 or TRBD2 (6 bases each). Germline assignment: CDR1 MDHEN and CDR2 SYDVKM. With 8 bases removed from V and 5 bases from J, the gap between germline ends came to 16 bases. The CDR3 length is 14 residues. CDR3 residues: CASPCGKGENIQYF. The DNA for the CDR3 is TGTGCCAGCCCTTGCGGGAAGGGGGAAAACATTCAGTACTTC.

This clonotype has ten or more counts. V is TRBV7-2 and J is TRBJ2-7, with 7 positions matching TRBD2. Losses at the gene ends were 3 bases for V and 4 bases for J; bases not matched to a gene: 9. Germline CDR1 reads SGHTA; CDR2 reads FQGNSA. The CDR3 runs to 15 residues. As DNA, the CDR3 is TGTGCCAGCAGCTTGGGGGACTACTCTTCTTACGAGCAGTACTTC. It is translated as CASSLGDYSSYEQYF.

This clonotype came up many times. J is TRBJ2-7 and V is TRBV20-1; possible D gene TRBD2, 5 bases. Germline CDR1 DFQATT, CDR2 SNEGSKA (reference sequence). V was cut by 5 bases and J by 3 bases, with 14 bases left in between. The CDR3 is 13 amino acids. This CDR3 is CSAPREGSYEQYF. The CDR3 nucleotides read TGCAGTGCTCCCCGGGAAGGAAGCTACGAGCAGTACTTC.

This rearrangement joins TRBV20-1 to TRBJ1-6; 7 bases map to TRBD1. CDR1 DFQATT and CDR2 SNEGSKA come from the germline V gene (reference sequence). This CDR3 has 17 residues. V dropped 5 bases and J dropped 1; count of bases not matched to a gene: 11. The CDR3 sequence is CSASTGDRVSYNSPLHF. The DNA for the CDR3 is TGCAGTGCTTCAACTGGAGACAGGGTTTCCTATAATTCACCCCTCCACTTT.